The 12 T cell receptor beta chains below were found in one sample sequenced in a study of metastatic and nonmetastatic thyroid tumors. Until they underwent thyroid surgery, no patient had received any treatment. TCRdb called clones again from the PCR reads with MiXCR. The sample includes about 20,000 clones, approximately 15% of them seen just once. The sample consisted of tumor tissue. These receptors originate from a female donor with papillary thyroid cancer or a benign thyroid nodule (not recorded which). Some clones in this sample may be carry-over from other donors' samples.

Many counts were recorded for this clone. J is TRBJ2-1 and V is TRBV6-1; 8 nucleotides agree with TRBD1. The ends lost 6 bases at V and 8 bases at J; junction bases unmatched: 12. The CDR3 is made up of 15 amino acids. Germline values: CDR1 MNHNS, CDR2 SASEGT. The CDR3 reads CASRDRTAGGHEQFF. DNA of the CDR3: TGTGCCAGCAGGGACAGGACGGCAGGGGGCCATGAGCAGTTCTTC.

In its sample, this clone was seen many times. This sequence joins TRBV2 and TRBJ2-1, with 12 bases fitting TRBD2. The germline V gene encodes CDR1 SNHLY and CDR2 FYNNEI. The J segment lost 4 bases and the V segment lost 5 bases, leaving 9 bases of the junction unmatched. The CDR3 extends over 17 amino acids. The CDR3 loop is CASSTPSGRAGYNEQFF. DNA of the CDR3: TGTGCCAGCAGTACCCCTAGCGGGAGGGCGGGTTACAATGAGCAGTTCTTC.

This clone was counted between two and nine times. This may stem from a read error, because a much larger clone lies one nucleotide away. The rearrangement joins TRBV2 to TRBJ1-2, with TRBD1 as a possible D gene (5 bases). Deletions cut 1 base from V and 3 bases from J, with 12 bases between. Germline V gives CDR1 SNHLY, CDR2 FYNNEI. The CDR3 is 15 residues long. The CDR3 DNA is TGTGCCAGCAGTGAAGTGCAGGGTTTTCACTATGGCTACACCTTC. This sequence encodes CASSEVQGFHYGYTF.

This clone came up many times. CDR3 loop: CASSSLGDWEQFF. The CDR3 coding sequence is TGTGCCAGCAGCTCCCTAGGGGACTGGGAGCAGTTCTTC. The chain links TRBV7-8 to TRBJ2-1; weak D call: TRBD2 (6 bases). Between the trimmed V and J ends, which lost 4 bases and 10 bases, there was a span of 14 bases. The CDR3 contains 13 residues. CDR1 is SGHVS, CDR2 FQNEAQ, per germline.

This clone has at least ten counts. The rearrangement uses TRBV11-2 and TRBJ2-5; 9 nucleotides line up with TRBD2. V lost 3 bases, J lost 4 bases, and 9 bases stayed unmatched. From germline, CDR1 is SGHAT and CDR2 FQNNGV. CDR3 length equals 16 residues. The CDR3 reads CASSFYPGLATETQYF. CDR3 in DNA: TGTGCCAGCAGCTTTTACCCGGGACTAGCAACAGAGACCCAGTACTTC.

This clone was seen ten or more times. This chain joins TRBV12-3 or TRBV12-4 and TRBJ2-1; D possibly uses TRBD1 or TRBD2 (7 bases each). CDR3 length equals 15 residues. Trimming left V 5 bases short and J 3 bases short, with 14 bases between. The CDR3: CASSMGRGGYNEQFF. In nucleotides, the CDR3 is TGTGCCAGCAGTATGGGCAGGGGGGGCTACAATGAGCAGTTCTTC.

In this sample, this clone turned up many times. This rearrangement joins TRBV19 to TRBJ1-2; 7 positions match TRBD1. Germline V gives CDR1 LNHDA, CDR2 SQIVND (reference sequence). This CDR3 region has 13 residues. With 4 bases clipped from V and 6 bases from J, the junction kept 5 bases outside the gene matches. The CDR3 spells CASSNGRGDGYTF. CDR3 sequence (DNA): TGTGCCAGTAGTAATGGCAGGGGGGATGGCTACACCTTC.

This clone was found many times. The CDR3, as DNA: TGTGCCAGTGGACGGTCGGTGGAGGAAAAACTGTTTTTT. Amino acid sequence: CASGRSVEEKLFF. The chain links TRBV19 to TRBJ1-4; no definite D call. CDR3 length: 13 residues. Trimming cost V 8 bases and J 8 bases, with 15 bases left between them. CDR1 is LNHDA and CDR2 is SQIVND in the germline V gene (reference sequence). The entire variable domain, with the rest obtained from reference TRBV19 and TRBJ1-4, is as follows: DGGITQSPKYLFRKEGQNVTLSCEQNLNHDAMYWYRQDPGQGLRLIYYSQIVNDFQKGDIAEGYSVSREKKESFPLTVTSAQKNPTAFYLCASGRSVEEKLFFGSGTQLSVL.

Remarks on this clone: An end of the junction differs from the germline gene, which may be a read error. This rearrangement joins TRBV7-2 to TRBJ2-7; D may correspond to TRBD1 or TRBD2 (6 bases each). Germline CDR1 reads SGHTA; CDR2 reads FQGNSA. This CDR3 is built from 15 residues. The CDR3 loop is CVSIPGQGRAGEQYF. CDR3 coding DNA: TGTGTCAGCATCCCCGGCCAGGGGCGAGCGGGCGAGCAGTACTTC.

The J gene is TRBJ2-7, the V gene TRBV11-2; the D gene is possibly TRBD2 (5 bases). The germline V and J ends were trimmed by 0 bases and 5 bases, with 26 bases remaining between them. CDR1 and CDR2 from the germline V gene are SGHAT and FQNNGV. This CDR3 contains 19 residues. In nucleotides, the CDR3 is TGTGCCAGCAGCTTAGACGGTGGTGGTTGGGTCGGGATGAGGAACGAGCAGTACGTC. This encodes CASSLDGGGWVGMRNEQYV.

There are a few counts of this clone. This sequence may be a read error, since a much larger clone differs from it by one base. Other DNA sequences in the sample encode the same CDR3. The rearrangement uses TRBV7-9 and TRBJ1-1; D might be TRBD1 (6 bases). Germline V gives CDR1 SEHNR, CDR2 FQNEAQ (reference sequence). The CDR3 spans 13 residues. Deletions cut 5 bases from V and 10 bases from J, with 17 bases between. CDR3 in DNA: TGTGCCAGCAGCCTGTTGAACCTAGGGGGAGCTTTCTTT. This translates into CASSLLNLGGAFF.

This clone was recorded at least ten times. The chain links TRBV19 to TRBJ1-2; D is undetermined. This CDR3 is 11 amino acids long. Germline V gene sequence: CDR1 LNHDA, CDR2 SQIVND (reference sequence). The V end was cut by 5 bases, the J end by 6 bases, with 7 bases between. The CDR3 protein is CASSDGDGYTF. The CDR3 nucleotides read TGTGCCAGTAGTGATGGTGATGGCTACACCTTC. The full variable domain, completed using reference TRBV19 and TRBJ1-2, is DGGITQSPKYLFRKEGQNVTLSCEQNLNHDAMYWYRQDPGQGLRLIYYSQIVNDFQKGDIAEGYSVSREKKESFPLTVTSAQKNPTAFYLCASSDGDGYTFGSGTRLTVV.